The 27 T cell receptor beta chains below were found in one sample sequenced in a study of CD4+ T cells in melanoma (dated by TCRdb to between 2021 and 2022). Preparation of the library involved the immunoSEQ multiplex PCR assay. TCRdb carries this immuneACCESS record with in-frame sequences only. Its versions omit some clonotypes, under half of them owing to an unresolved V gene in the studies checked, with the rest unexplained. Within this sample are about 110,000 clones, with around 92% of them counted one time only. The ten largest clones take up 3.3% of the sample. The sequencing sample was made of peripheral blood. These receptors all come from a human donor with melanoma.

This clone was seen a few times. The gene calls are TRBV14 and TRBJ1-1; tentatively, D is TRBD1 (6 bases). The V end lost 4 bases, the J end lost 1 base, and 7 bases lay between the germline ends. CDR1 and CDR2 from the germline V gene are SGHDN and FVKESK. The CDR3 runs to 13 residues. The chain's CDR3 is CASSLQGNTEAFF. Written as DNA, the CDR3 is TGTGCCAGCAGCCTACAGGGGAACACTGAAGCTTTCTTT. Full variable domain (rest looked up from reference TRBV14 and TRBJ1-1): EAGVTQFPSHSVIEKGQTVTLRCDPISGHDNLYWYRRVMGKEIKFLLHFVKESKQDESGMPNNRFLAERTGGTYSTLKVQPAELEDSGVYFCASSLQGNTEAFFGQGTRLTVV.

The rearrangement uses TRBV4-3 and TRBJ1-5; D unresolved. Trimming stripped 1 base from V and 2 bases from J, with 9 bases between. This CDR3 has 15 residues. The germline CDR1 and CDR2 sequences are LGHNA and YSLEER. The CDR3 spells CASSQGLGRNQPQHF. The DNA of the CDR3 is TGCGCCAGCAGCCAAGGACTAGGGCGCAATCAGCCCCAGCATTTT.

The chain uses TRBV19 and TRBJ2-1; 7 bases are shared with TRBD2. The CDR3 length is 14 residues. V dropped 5 bases and J dropped 8; count of bases not matched to a gene: 9. Germline-derived CDR1 and CDR2 are LNHDA and SQIVND (reference sequence). The CDR3 protein is CASSSPGLRDEQFF. CDR3 DNA: TGTGCCAGTAGTTCACCGGGACTAAGGGATGAGCAGTTCTTC. The full variable domain, its missing parts supplied by reference TRBV19 and TRBJ2-1, is DGGITQSPKYLFRKEGQNVTLSCEQNLNHDAMYWYRQDPGQGLRLIYYSQIVNDFQKGDIAEGYSVSREKKESFPLTVTSAQKNPTAFYLCASSSPGLRDEQFFGPGTRLTVL.

This clone was counted once. V and J are TRBV11-2 and TRBJ2-3; D ambiguous. V lost 4 bases, J lost 5 bases, and 10 bases lay in between. CDR1 is SGHAT, CDR2 FQNNGV, per germline. CDR3 size: 13 residues. This CDR3 reads CASSWVLEDTQYF. The CDR3 nucleotides read TGTGCCAGCAGCTGGGTCCTAGAAGATACGCAGTATTTT.

The J gene is TRBJ1-6, the V gene TRBV11-2; the match to TRBD1 covers 8 bases. CDR1 and CDR2 from the germline V gene are SGHAT and FQNNGV. The CDR3 is 18 amino acids. V was clipped by 6 bases and J by 0 bases; unmatched bases: 10. CDR3 sequence reads: CASRRVTGGSSYNSPLHF. In nucleotides, the CDR3 is TGTGCCAGCAGACGAGTCACAGGGGGAAGCTCCTATAATTCACCCCTCCACTTT.

The chain joins TRBV18 to TRBJ1-5; D perhaps matches TRBD1 (6 bases). Germline V CDR1 and CDR2: KGHSH, LQKENI. Trimming removed 5 bases at V and 5 bases at J, with 13 bases between. This CDR3 spans 14 amino acids. The DNA of the CDR3 is TGTGCCAGCTCAAAACAGGGAGGGGATCAGCCCCAGCATTTT. Protein product: CASSKQGGDQPQHF.

The chain employs TRBV7-2 and TRBJ2-7; D is undetermined. CDR3 length: 16 residues. Looked up from germline, CDR1 is SGHTA and CDR2 is FQGNSA. With 5 bases removed from V and 2 bases from J, the gap between germline ends came to 19 bases. The CDR3 reads CASSGYAGSSPYEQYF. The CDR3 DNA sequence: TGTGCCAGCAGCGGGTACGCCGGGTCCAGCCCCTACGAGCAGTACTTC.

The chain joins TRBV11-2 to TRBJ2-2, with a possible D match to TRBD2 (5 bases). Germline CDR1 is SGHAT and CDR2 is FQNNGV. The V end was cut by 0 bases, the J end by 6 bases, with 17 bases between. CDR3 length: 17 amino acids. For the CDR3, the DNA is TGTGCCAGCAGCTTAGATCGGTTCGGGGTGCGAGCCGGGGAGCTGTTTTTT. It encodes CASSLDRFGVRAGELFF. Full variable domain (rest looked up from reference TRBV11-2 and TRBJ2-2): EAGVAQSPRYKIIEKRQSVAFWCNPISGHATLYWYQQILGQGPKLLIQFQNNGVVDDSQLPKDRFSAERLKGVDSTLKIQPAKLEDSAVYLCASSLDRFGVRAGELFFGEGSRLTVL.

V gene TRBV2 combines with J gene TRBJ2-3, with 11 bases identical to TRBD2. Germline V CDR1 and CDR2: SNHLY, FYNNEI. This CDR3 has 16 amino acids. Germline trimming cut 3 bases from V and 4 bases from J; bases unmatched to any gene: 6. The DNA of the CDR3 is TGTGCCAGCAGTGACTCGGCTAGCGGGAGGTCAGATACGCAGTATTTT. Protein sequence: CASSDSASGRSDTQYF.

The J gene is TRBJ2-2, the V gene TRBV5-4; 12 nucleotides line up with TRBD2. Germline CDR1 and CDR2: SGHNT and YYREEE (reference sequence). The V and J ends lost 4 bases and 7 bases, in that order; junction bases with no gene match: 8. CDR3 length: 16 amino acids. The CDR3 loop reads CASSTAGLAGVGELFF. The CDR3 nucleotides are TGTGCCAGCAGCACGGCGGGACTAGCGGGCGTCGGGGAGCTGTTTTTT. The full variable domain, in which reference TRBV5-4 and TRBJ2-2 provide the parts outside the CDR3, is ETGVTQSPTHLIKTRGQQVTLRCSSQSGHNTVSWYQQALGQGPQFIFQYYREEENGRGNFPPRFSGLQFPNYSSELNVNALELDDSALYLCASSTAGLAGVGELFFGEGSRLTVL.

V and J are TRBV30 and TRBJ2-7; no definite D call. This CDR3 is 11 amino acids long. Germline V lookup: CDR1 GTSNPN, CDR2 SVGIG (reference sequence). V was clipped by 2 bases and J by 6 bases, with 8 bases between them. The CDR3 sequence is CAWSILTEQYF. The CDR3 DNA sequence: TGTGCCTGGAGTATCCTTACCGAGCAGTACTTC.

CDR3 in DNA: TGTGCCAGCAGGAGGCTCACTAGCGGGAGAACGGATACGCAGTATTTT. Protein product: CASRRLTSGRTDTQYF. This chain uses TRBV7-9 with TRBJ2-3; 11 bases align to TRBD2. CDR1 is SEHNR, CDR2 FQNEAQ, per germline (reference sequence). The V and J ends lost 6 bases and 6 bases, in that order; junction bases with no gene match: 11. The CDR3 has 16 residues.

V and J are TRBV5-6 and TRBJ1-4, with 9 bases lining up with TRBD1. Germline V gene lookup returns CDR1 SGHDT and CDR2 YYEEEE. The CDR3 covers 15 residues. Losses at the gene ends were 4 bases for V and 1 base for J; bases not matched to a gene: 2. DNA of the CDR3: TGTGCCAGCAGCCGACAGGGGGGAACTAATGAAAAACTGTTTTTT. Amino acids: CASSRQGGTNEKLFF.

The V call is TRBV5-1, the J call TRBJ2-5; TRBD2 matches 9 bases. The ends lost 2 bases at V and 3 bases at J; junction bases unmatched: 5. Germline values: CDR1 SGHRS, CDR2 YFSETQ. This CDR3 has 15 amino acids. The CDR3 region has the DNA TGCGCCAGCAGCTTCTTTAGCGGGAGCGAAGAGACCCAGTACTTC. Protein product: CASSFFSGSEETQYF.

The chain has TRBV5-4 and TRBJ2-3; perhaps TRBD2 as D (6 bases). CDR1 and CDR2 (germline): SGHNT, YYREEE (reference sequence). This CDR3 contains 16 residues. Trimming removed 0 bases at V and 1 base at J, with 12 bases between. In DNA, the CDR3 is TGTGCCAGCAGCTTGGATGGAGGGATTGGCACAGATACGCAGTATTTT. It is translated as CASSLDGGIGTDTQYF.

The chain has TRBV5-1 and TRBJ2-5; D gene ambiguous. Germline CDR1 is SGHRS and CDR2 is YFSETQ. The CDR3 runs 14 residues. With 0 bases removed from V and 1 base from J, the gap between germline ends came to 7 bases. CDR3 sequence (DNA): TGCGCCAGCAGCTTGGCGGAACCCCAAGAGACCCAGTACTTC. Translating it yields CASSLAEPQETQYF.

J is TRBJ2-7 and V is TRBV5-1, with TRBD1 matching 7 bases. The CDR3 contains 13 residues. The V gene's germline CDR1 is SGHRS and CDR2 YFSETQ. Trimming at V came to 0 bases and at J to 6 bases, leaving 3 bases not matched to a gene. DNA of the CDR3: TGCGCCAGCAGCTTGGGACAGGGAAGCGAGCAGTACTTC. This gives the protein CASSLGQGSEQYF.

This chain uses TRBV29-1 with TRBJ2-1; 11 bases align to TRBD2. With 6 bases clipped from V and 5 bases from J, the junction kept 9 bases outside the gene matches. CDR1 is SQVTM, CDR2 ANQGSEA, per germline. The CDR3 covers 15 residues. Here the CDR3 reads CSVPGLAGGDNEQFF. CDR3 sequence (DNA): TGCAGCGTGCCCGGGCTAGCGGGGGGAGACAATGAGCAGTTCTTC.

V is TRBV6-5 and J is TRBJ1-2; the match to TRBD1 covers 8 bases. The J segment lost 5 bases and the V segment lost 3 bases, leaving 5 bases of the junction unmatched. CDR1 and CDR2 from the germline V gene are MNHEY and SVGAGI. The CDR3 extends over 14 amino acids. The CDR3 spells CASSYRDRSYGYTF. In nucleotides, the CDR3 is TGTGCCAGCAGTTATCGGGACAGGTCATATGGCTACACCTTC.

The V call is TRBV7-3, the J call TRBJ2-3; perhaps TRBD2 as D (6 bases). Germline V CDR1 and CDR2: SGHTA, FQGTGA. V was pared by 5 bases and J by 6 bases, with 15 bases between. This CDR3 has 14 amino acids. The CDR3 DNA is TGTGCCAGCAGCCCCCAGAGTGGGGGGGATACGCAGTATTTT. It yields the protein CASSPQSGGDTQYF. The full variable domain, its missing parts supplied by reference TRBV7-3 and TRBJ2-3, is GAGVSQTPSNKVTEKGKYVELRCDPISGHTALYWYRQSLGQGPEFLIYFQGTGAADDSGLPNDRFFAVRPEGSVSTLKIQRTERGDSAVYLCASSPQSGGDTQYFGPGTRLTVL.

The count of this clone is one. The V call is TRBV4-1, the J call TRBJ1-2; 11 bases align to TRBD1. Trimming took 3 bases from V and 6 from J; bases not matched to a gene: 3. In germline, CDR1 is MGHRA, CDR2 YSYEKL. This CDR3 is 14 amino acids long. The CDR3 region is CASSQGQGDHGYTF. The CDR3 DNA follows: TGCGCCAGCAGCCAGGGACAGGGGGACCATGGCTACACCTTC.

The rearrangement uses TRBV5-8 and TRBJ1-5, with TRBD1 matching 11 bases. Trimming removed 0 bases from V and 5 bases from J; junction bases left unmatched: 4. The CDR3 runs to 16 residues. Germline V gene sequence: CDR1 SGHTS, CDR2 YDEGEE. For the CDR3, the DNA is TGTGCCAGCAGCTTGGGGGGACAGGGGGAATATCAGCCCCAGCATTTT. Its translation: CASSLGGQGEYQPQHF.

A single count supports this clone. The chain uses TRBV28 and TRBJ1-6; D call uncertain. Germline CDR1 reads MDHEN; CDR2 reads SYDVKM. This CDR3 is built from 15 residues. Trimming removed 2 bases at V and 9 bases at J, with 14 bases between. The CDR3 spells CASSLTVVLGSPLHF. The CDR3 nucleotides are TGTGCCAGCAGTTTAACTGTTGTGCTGGGTTCACCCCTCCACTTT.

This chain links TRBV5-6 with TRBJ2-1; D is possibly TRBD1 (6 bases). Germline CDR1 is SGHDT and CDR2 is YYEEEE. The CDR3 covers 13 residues. Trimming shortened V by 0 bases and J by 7 bases, and 8 bases separated the two germline ends. CDR3 in amino acids: CASSLGQANEQFF. DNA for the CDR3: TGTGCCAGCAGCTTGGGACAGGCTAATGAGCAGTTCTTC.

The chain carries TRBV6-1 and TRBJ2-7; TRBD2 agrees at 9 bases. Germline V CDR1 and CDR2: MNHNS, SASEGT. V gave up 6 bases and J gave up 3 bases; unmatched junction bases: 3. CDR3 length: 13 residues. The CDR3 DNA is TGTGCCAGCAGCCAAGCGGGGGGCTACGAGCAGTACTTC. Translating it yields CASSQAGGYEQYF.

The rearrangement links TRBV5-4 to TRBJ1-2; tentative D call: TRBD1 (5 bases). CDR1 is SGHNT, CDR2 YYREEE, per germline (reference sequence). The V and J ends lost 4 bases and 6 bases respectively, with 13 bases between them. This CDR3 region has 13 residues. As DNA, the CDR3 is TGTGCCAGCAGCCGTGGGCTAGGGGATGGCTACACCTTC. Residues: CASSRGLGDGYTF.

This chain joins TRBV10-3 and TRBJ1-1; TRBD1 agrees at 9 bases. This CDR3 contains 15 residues. The germline CDR1 and CDR2 sequences are ENHRY and SYGVKD. Losses at the gene ends were 5 bases for V and 1 base for J; bases not matched to a gene: 5. The CDR3 region is CAISTQGARNTEAFF. The CDR3, as DNA: TGTGCCATCAGTACACAGGGGGCGAGGAACACTGAAGCTTTCTTT.